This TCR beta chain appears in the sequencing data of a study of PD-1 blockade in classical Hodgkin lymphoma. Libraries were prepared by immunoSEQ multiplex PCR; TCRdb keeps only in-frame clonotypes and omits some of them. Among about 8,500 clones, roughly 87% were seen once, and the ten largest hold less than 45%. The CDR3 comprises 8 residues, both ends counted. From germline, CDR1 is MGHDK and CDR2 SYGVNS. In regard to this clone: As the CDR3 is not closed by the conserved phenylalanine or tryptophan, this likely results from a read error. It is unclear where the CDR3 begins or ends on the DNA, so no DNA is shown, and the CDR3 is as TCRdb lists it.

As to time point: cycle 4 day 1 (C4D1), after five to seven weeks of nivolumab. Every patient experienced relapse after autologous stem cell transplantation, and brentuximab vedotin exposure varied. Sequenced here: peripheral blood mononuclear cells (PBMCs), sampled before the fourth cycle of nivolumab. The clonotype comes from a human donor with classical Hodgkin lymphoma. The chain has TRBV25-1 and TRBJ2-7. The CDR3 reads CASSEFVD.